This is a list of T cell receptor beta chains from one sample in a study of cytomegalovirus exposure and HLA in healthy donors. The protocol was immunoSEQ multiplex PCR, while the TCRdb copy is restricted to in-frame clones and leaves out a portion. This sample carries around 190,000 clones, 85% of them seen once, and the ten largest clones take about 17%. The sample was PBMCs. The origin of the receptors is a man younger than 35 in good health and CMV-seropositive. Both conserved end residues are part of each CDR3. D genes are given only for firm matches. A clone size is listed for some rows: how often the clone was seen (once, few, many), or a class if it is expanded.

>TRBJ1-2|TRBV6-5|few|NA
CATTFGGAYGYTF
TGTGCCACCACCTTTGGGGGGGCCTATGGCTACACCTTC
>TRBJ1-2|TRBV28|few|NA
CASSVTGHGYTF
TGTGCCAGCAGTGTAACAGGGCATGGCTACACCTTC
>TRBJ2-7|TRBV28|NA|NA
CASSPGGPRGAEQYF
TGTGCCAGCAGTCCAGGAGGCCCTCGTGGAGCCGAGCAGTACTTC
>TRBJ2-7|TRBV5-1|once|NA
CASSLDSWYEQYF
TGCGCCAGCAGCCTGGACAGTTGGTACGAGCAGTACTTC
>TRBJ1-5|TRBV21-1|NA|NA
CASSKEGPGSNQPQHF
TGTGCCAGCAGCAAAGAGGGCCCAGGGAGCAATCAGCCCCAGCATTTT
>TRBJ1-6|TRBV4-1|NA|TRBD1
CASSPDRSYNSPLHF
TGCGCCAGCAGCCCGGACAGGTCCTATAATTCACCCCTCCACTTT
>TRBJ1-1|TRBV27|NA|TRBD1
CASSPRQGTDTEAFF
TGTGCCAGCAGTCCTCGACAGGGAACGGACACTGAAGCTTTCTTT
>TRBJ2-5|TRBV27|NA|TRBD1
CASSFGRGHQETQYF
TGTGCCAGCAGTTTCGGCAGGGGGCATCAAGAGACCCAGTACTTC
>TRBJ1-2|TRBV9|NA|NA
CASSVERDTNLRGYTF
TGTGCCAGCAGCGTAGAAAGGGACACTAATCTTCGGGGCTACACCTTC
>TRBJ1-4|TRBV6-5|NA|NA
CASSYSGSSDEKLFF
TGTGCCAGCAGTTACTCTGGGTCTAGTGATGAAAAACTGTTTTTT
>TRBJ1-4|TRBV2|NA|TRBD1
CASLGQGGEKLFF
TGTGCCAGCTTGGGACAGGGCGGGGAAAAACTGTTTTTT
>TRBJ2-1|TRBV9|NA|NA
CASSVGRVSYNEQFF
TGTGCCAGCAGCGTAGGCCGGGTCTCCTACAATGAGCAGTTCTTC
>TRBJ1-2|TRBV5-1|NA|NA
CASSSGPGPRGNGYTF
TGCGCCAGCAGCTCGGGACCGGGACCTAGGGGGAATGGCTACACCTTC
>TRBJ1-5|TRBV30|NA|TRBD1
CAWSRGQGVNQPQHF
TGTGCCTGGAGTAGGGGACAGGGGGTAAATCAGCCCCAGCATTTT
>TRBJ1-2|TRBV27|NA|TRBD1
CASRPDRVRDGYTF
TGTGCCAGCAGGCCCGACAGGGTTCGAGATGGCTACACCTTC
>TRBJ1-5|TRBV27|NA|NA
CASSLRGSNQPQHF
TGTGCCAGCAGTTTACGGGGTAGCAATCAGCCCCAGCATTTT
>TRBJ2-7|TRBV28|NA|TRBD2
CASILGGATYEQYF
TGTGCCAGCATCTTGGGAGGGGCCACCTACGAGCAGTACTTC
>TRBJ1-2|TRBV9|NA|NA
CASSVRGQYGYTF
TGTGCCAGCAGCGTACGGGGACAATATGGCTACACCTTC
>TRBJ1-1|TRBV11-2|NA|TRBD1
CASSRDRGSTEAFF
TGTGCCAGCAGCAGAGACAGGGGTTCAACTGAAGCTTTCTTT
>TRBJ2-7|TRBV9|few|NA
CASSGVVHSQTYEQYF
TGTGCCAGCAGTGGCGTAGTGCACAGTCAAACCTACGAGCAGTACTTC
>TRBJ2-2|TRBV5-4|once|TRBD2
CASSSGLDRTGELFF
TGTGCCAGCAGCTCGGGACTAGATCGCACCGGGGAGCTGTTTTTT
>TRBJ1-4|TRBV7-9|NA|NA
CASSLAYIATNEKLFF
TGTGCCAGCAGCTTGGCATACATTGCAACTAATGAAAAACTGTTTTTT
>TRBJ2-3|TRBV7-9|NA|NA
CASSSIGLPGFSDTQYF
TGTGCCAGCAGCTCCATTGGGCTCCCAGGGTTCTCAGATACGCAGTATTTT
>TRBJ2-7|TRBV29-1|NA|TRBD2
CSVEGLAYEQYF
TGCAGCGTTGAGGGACTAGCTTACGAGCAGTACTTC
>TRBJ2-3|TRBV6-1|NA|TRBD1
CASCLGQGGTDTQYF
TGTGCCAGCTGCCTCGGACAGGGGGGCACAGATACGCAGTATTTT
>TRBJ2-2|TRBV28|NA|NA
CASTPHTIVAGELFF
TGTGCCAGCACCCCCCACACTATAGTGGCGGGGGAGCTGTTTTTT
>TRBJ2-7|TRBV30|NA|NA
CAWSPQSYEQYF
TGTGCCTGGAGTCCACAGTCCTACGAGCAGTACTTC